The present T cell receptor (beta chain) was sequenced within a study of T cells after posttransplantation cyclophosphamide. This CDR3 is built from 14 residues. V shed 5 bases and J shed 3 bases, with 14 bases lying between them. Per the germline V gene, CDR1 is SGHDN and CDR2 is FVKESK. Overall study results and limits: Donor CD8+ memory clones often dominated recipient blood repertoires at later times. After PTCy, TRB diversity resembled that of CNI/methotrexate controls.

To note about this clone: Its cognate antigen is unknown.

Clones were read by immunoSEQ multiplex PCR, and TCRdb kept only the in-frame ones, dropping some. The table lists tens of thousands of clones, around 95% of them singletons, with roughly 2.9% in the top ten. Sequencing was performed on PBMCs. The gene calls are TRBV14 and TRBJ2-7, with a possible D match to TRBD1 (6 bases). The TCR comes from a woman between 25 and 40 years old in good health and a related stem cell transplant donor. CDR3 sequence reads: CASSDRLMDYEQYF. The CDR3 region has the DNA TGTGCCAGCAGCGACAGGTTGATGGACTACGAGCAGTACTTC.